Described below is a single TCR beta chain sequence and its context. CDR1 and CDR2 (germline): LNHDA, SQIVND (reference sequence). V was cut by 3 bases and J by 2 bases, with 14 bases left in between. The CDR3 totals 16 residues. The data stem from a study of technical replicates of blood from a handful of donors. Clones were sequenced by immunoSEQ multiplex PCR, and TCRdb holds only the in-frame ones, with some missing. The sample lists around 71,000 clones, more than 90% occurring once. The sequenced material came from T cells isolated from PBMCs. The chain links TRBV19 to TRBJ1-3; perhaps TRBD1 as D (5 bases). The TCR was taken from a human donor in good health. The CDR3 spells CASSIPGFATGNTIYF. The CDR3 nucleotides read TGTGCCAGTAGTATTCCAGGGTTCGCTACTGGAAACACCATATATTTT.